Listed here are 24 T cell receptor beta chains from one sample, sequenced in a study of T cell responses to AZD1222 COVID-19 vaccine. Clones were sequenced by immunoSEQ multiplex PCR, and TCRdb holds only the in-frame ones, with some missing. The table lists 140,000 to 150,000 clones, roughly 89% of them singletons. The source was peripheral blood, collected on day 0 of AZD1222 vaccination. Receptors originate from an adult in good health.

V gene TRBV7-2 combines with J gene TRBJ2-5; 7 bases are a match to TRBD2. Germline V gives CDR1 SGHTA, CDR2 FQGNSA. The CDR3 has 15 residues. Trimming cost V 3 bases and J 1 base; bases outside gene matches: 5. CDR3 protein: CASSFAPSGQETQYF. The CDR3 DNA reads TGTGCCAGCAGCTTTGCCCCTAGCGGCCAAGAGACCCAGTACTTC.

V is TRBV6-5 and J is TRBJ1-1, with D possibly matching TRBD1 (5 bases). From germline, CDR1 is MNHEY and CDR2 SVGAGI. The CDR3 sequence is 12 residues long. V dropped 2 bases and J dropped 7 bases, with 8 bases sitting between them. CDR3 loop: CASSYSGGEAFF. In DNA form, the CDR3 reads TGTGCCAGCAGTTACAGTGGGGGTGAAGCTTTCTTT.

V usage is TRBV4-1 and J usage is TRBJ2-1, with 12 positions matching TRBD2. Trimming took 2 bases from V and 13 from J; bases not matched to a gene: 6. Germline CDR1 and CDR2: MGHRA and YSYEKL. CDR3 length equals 14 residues. CDR3 DNA: TGCGCCAGCAGCCAACCTGGACTAGCGGGGTTTCAGTTCTTC. It is translated as CASSQPGLAGFQFF.

This clone appeared a few times. The chain employs TRBV7-9 and TRBJ1-1; D unresolved. The CDR3 sequence is 12 residues long. V was trimmed by 3 bases and J by 3 bases, leaving 5 bases between them. CDR1 and CDR2 (germline): SEHNR, FQNEAQ (reference sequence). CDR3 protein: CASSFQDTEAFF. The CDR3 DNA follows: TGTGCCAGCAGCTTCCAGGACACTGAAGCTTTCTTT.

DNA of the CDR3: TGTGCCAGCCGGCTGACCCAGAACACTGAAGCTTTCTTT. Residues: CASRLTQNTEAFF. The rearrangement joins TRBV19 to TRBJ1-1, with D unclear. Trimming left V 9 bases short and J 1 base short, with 12 bases between. This CDR3 has 13 residues. Germline V gene lookup returns CDR1 LNHDA and CDR2 SQIVND (reference sequence).

The V and J genes are TRBV7-8 and TRBJ1-4; D uncertain. The V gene lost 5 bases and the J gene lost 7 bases, with 8 bases spanning the gap. There are 12 residues in the CDR3. Per germline, CDR1 SGHVS and CDR2 FQNEAQ. The CDR3 nucleotides are TGTGCCAGCAGCCCTCCGGGTGAAAAACTGTTTTTT. Translation: CASSPPGEKLFF.

This chain uses TRBV10-3 with TRBJ2-7; maybe TRBD1 (9 bases). V lost 5 bases to trimming and J lost 0 bases, with 20 bases between them. Germline V gene data show CDR1 as ENHRY and CDR2 as SYGVKD. The CDR3 contains 17 residues. As DNA, the CDR3 is TGTGCCATCAGTTTCGGGAGGGGGACAGGGTCCTCCTACGAGCAGTACTTC. Protein: CAISFGRGTGSSYEQYF.

There are a few counts of this clone. This chain joins TRBV29-1 and TRBJ2-7, with D possibly being TRBD2 (6 bases). With 6 bases removed from V and 5 bases from J, the gap between germline ends came to 17 bases. Germline CDR1 is SQVTM and CDR2 is ANQGSEA. This CDR3 comprises 13 residues. Written as DNA, the CDR3 is TGCAGCGTCAGCCGGACGCCGGGGGACGAGCAGTACTTC. Amino acids: CSVSRTPGDEQYF.

V and J are TRBV13 and TRBJ1-4; no definite D call. Trimming stripped 2 bases from V and 1 base from J, with 5 bases between. This CDR3 region has 14 residues. The germline V gene encodes CDR1 PRHDT and CDR2 FYEKMQ (reference sequence). CDR3 protein: CASSLLRTNEKLFF. In DNA, the CDR3 is TGTGCCAGCAGCTTACTTAGAACTAATGAAAAACTGTTTTTT.

CDR3 region: CASSPGPDYTF. DNA for the CDR3: TGTGCCAGTAGTCCGGGCCCTGATTACACCTTC. The genes are TRBV19 and TRBJ1-2; D unclear. The CDR3 runs to 11 residues. Deletions cut 5 bases from V and 11 bases from J, with 12 bases between. Germline V gene data show CDR1 as LNHDA and CDR2 as SQIVND (reference sequence).

This clone was seen a single time. V usage is TRBV18 and J usage is TRBJ2-7; D may match TRBD1 or TRBD2 (5 bases each). This CDR3 is built from 14 residues. Trimming cost V 3 bases and J 3 bases, with 12 bases left between them. Germline lookup yields CDR1 KGHSH and CDR2 LQKENI. DNA for the CDR3: TGTGCCAGCTCACCCCTGGGGGAGTACTACGAGCAGTACTTC. This codes for CASSPLGEYYEQYF.

Here the CDR3 DNA reads TGTGCCATCAGTGAGTCGCGGGGGGCAAGGGGACGCAATCAGCCCCAGCATTTT. The encoded protein is CAISESRGARGRNQPQHF. V and J are TRBV10-3 and TRBJ1-5; possibly TRBD1 for D (6 bases). Germline values: CDR1 ENHRY, CDR2 SYGVKD. Trimming cost V 0 bases and J 2 bases, with 17 bases left between them. The CDR3 covers 18 residues.

This sequence joins TRBV2 and TRBJ1-6; 8 nucleotides align to TRBD1. Germline CDR1 is SNHLY and CDR2 is FYNNEI. The J segment lost 10 bases and the V segment lost 2 bases, leaving 4 bases of the junction unmatched. The CDR3 sequence is 14 residues long. The CDR3 nucleotides are TGTGCCAGCAGTGAACAGGGGGCTCGATCACCCCTCCACTTT. As protein: CASSEQGARSPLHF.

The rearrangement links TRBV5-1 to TRBJ1-1; D unclear. Trimming took 0 bases from V and 1 from J, leaving 7 bases between them. CDR1 is SGHRS and CDR2 is YFSETQ in the germline V gene. CDR3 length equals 14 residues. Here the CDR3 reads CASSLVQSNTEAFF. The DNA for the CDR3 is TGCGCCAGCAGCTTGGTGCAATCGAACACTGAAGCTTTCTTT.

The chain has TRBV7-3 and TRBJ2-7; 7 nucleotides line up with TRBD1. V shed 2 bases and J 7 bases; nucleotides not matched to a gene: 11. The length of the CDR3 is 15 residues. Germline lookup yields CDR1 SGHTA and CDR2 FQGTGA. DNA for the CDR3: TGTGCCAGCAGCTTAGAACGGACAGGAGCGCGGGAGCAGTACTTC. Translation: CASSLERTGAREQYF.

The chain links TRBV4-2 to TRBJ1-2; D is unresolved. V was trimmed by 1 base and J by 5 bases, leaving 11 bases between them. Germline V gene sequence: CDR1 LGHNA, CDR2 YNFKEQ. There are 14 residues in the CDR3. The CDR3 reads CASSQGESLYGYTF. For the CDR3, the DNA is TGTGCCAGCAGCCAAGGAGAAAGCCTATATGGCTACACCTTC.

V gene TRBV13 combines with J gene TRBJ2-3; D may be TRBD1 (6 bases). This CDR3 has 15 amino acids. The ends were cut back, 3 bases at V and 4 bases at J, with 14 bases in the middle. The germline V gene encodes CDR1 PRHDT and CDR2 FYEKMQ (reference sequence). Here the CDR3 DNA reads TGTGCCAGCAGCTTGGGGACATCGTCACCAGATACGCAGTATTTT. This gives the protein CASSLGTSSPDTQYF.

As regards this clone: Other DNA variants within this sample encode the same CDR3. The CDR3 coding sequence is TGTGCCAGCAGCTCGACATTGAACACTGAAGCTTTCTTT. Translated, it gives CASSSTLNTEAFF. The chain couples TRBV7-9 to TRBJ1-1, with no clear D. The germline CDR1 and CDR2 sequences are SEHNR and FQNEAQ (reference sequence). The CDR3 runs 13 residues. Trimming removed 4 bases at V and 0 bases at J, with 6 bases between.

This chain uses TRBV10-3 with TRBJ2-7, with 9 bases fitting TRBD1. This CDR3 region has 15 residues. The J segment lost 2 bases and the V segment lost 4 bases, leaving 6 bases of the junction unmatched. The germline V gene encodes CDR1 ENHRY and CDR2 SYGVKD. CDR3: CAISARDRDAYEQYF. DNA for the CDR3: TGTGCCATCAGTGCCCGGGACAGGGATGCCTACGAGCAGTACTTC.

The chain carries TRBV9 and TRBJ2-1; D uncertain. This CDR3 contains 13 residues. Germline CDR1 SGDLS, CDR2 YYNGEE. V was shortened by 0 bases and J by 12 bases, with 13 bases between the two germline ends. CDR3 sequence reads: CASSVEGSSVQFF. The CDR3 nucleotides read TGTGCCAGCAGCGTAGAGGGCAGTAGTGTGCAGTTCTTC.

V is TRBV29-1 and J is TRBJ2-3; the match to TRBD2 covers 8 bases. This CDR3 comprises 13 residues. V lost 4 bases and J lost 9; bases outside the gene matches: 9. Germline V gene data show CDR1 as SQVTM and CDR2 as ANQGSEA. The CDR3 loop reads CSVGVAGLGTQYF. The CDR3 DNA reads as TGCAGCGTTGGTGTAGCGGGGTTGGGGACGCAGTATTTT.

CDR3 DNA: TGCGCCAGCAGCCAAGATGGAGGGGTTCGCTACGAGCAGTACTTC. It codes for CASSQDGGVRYEQYF. The chain has TRBV4-1 and TRBJ2-7; TRBD2 is a possible D gene (6 bases). The germline gives CDR1 MGHRA, CDR2 YSYEKL. Between the trimmed V and J ends, which lost 0 bases and 3 bases, there was a span of 12 bases. This CDR3 has 15 residues.

V usage is TRBV6-5 and J usage is TRBJ2-7; a possible D gene is TRBD2 (7 bases). Germline CDR1 MNHEY, CDR2 SVGAGI. V was cut by 5 bases and J by 12 bases, with 20 bases left in between. CDR3 size: 13 residues. CDR3 region: CASSRPWGGHWYF. In nucleotides, the CDR3 is TGTGCCAGCAGTCGCCCCTGGGGGGGGCACTGGTACTTC.

J is TRBJ2-2 and V is TRBV13, with 8 bases lining up with TRBD2. J lost 6 bases, V lost 5 bases, and 8 bases had no gene match. The CDR3 runs to 15 residues. The germline gives CDR1 PRHDT, CDR2 FYEKMQ (reference sequence). The CDR3 loop is CASSRSGSSAGELFF. In DNA, the CDR3 is TGTGCCAGCAGCAGAAGCGGGAGCTCGGCCGGGGAGCTGTTTTTT.